The sequence of this T cell receptor (beta chain) was determined in a study of T cell responses to AZD1222 COVID-19 vaccine. Findings of the study overall: White British donors predominated, females outnumbered males, and clonal diversity was possibly underestimated. Repertoires were collected only later (after the peak T cell response had occurred).

V lost 2 bases to trimming and J lost 5 bases; unmatched junction nucleotides: 1. Per germline, CDR1 WSHSY and CDR2 SAAADI. The CDR3 runs 13 residues. Regarding this clone: Its antigen is not known.

Some clones are missing from TCRdb's copy, which holds only in-frame ones; the method was immunoSEQ multiplex PCR. The sample holds 250,000 to 300,000 clones, around 93% seen once. The gene calls are TRBV10-2 and TRBJ2-5; TRBD2 aligns across 8 bases. Material: peripheral blood, obtained 28 days after the second AZD1222 dose. The sequence derives from an adult who received the AZD1222 COVID-19 vaccine. In DNA, the CDR3 is TGCGCCAGCAGTGAGCAGCGGGGGGAGACCCAGTACTTC. Translating gives CASSEQRGETQYF.